Described below is a single T cell receptor (beta chain) sequence and its context. What it recognizes is unknown. The sample is drawn from a study of cytomegalovirus exposure and HLA in healthy donors. The CDR3 has 14 residues. V was pared by 6 bases and J by 7 bases, with 11 bases of the junction left unmatched. The V gene's germline CDR1 is MGHRA and CDR2 YSYEKL. 13 Jbeta primers and 60 Vbeta primers were used for the PCR. Some clones are missing from TCRdb's copy, which holds only in-frame ones; the method was immunoSEQ multiplex PCR. In total, the table holds under 95,000 clones. Study-level findings and limits: The authors listed about 170 TCR beta chains as cytomegalovirus-associated. Highly shared variants forming one cluster were likely a sequencing artifact.

Sample: PBMCs. The receptor was derived from a young man in good health and CMV-seropositive. The genes are TRBV4-1 and TRBJ2-5; 7 bases agree with TRBD1. CDR3 protein: CASRPPGQLGTQYF. The CDR3 DNA reads as TGCGCCAGCAGACCACCGGGACAGCTCGGGACCCAGTACTTC.